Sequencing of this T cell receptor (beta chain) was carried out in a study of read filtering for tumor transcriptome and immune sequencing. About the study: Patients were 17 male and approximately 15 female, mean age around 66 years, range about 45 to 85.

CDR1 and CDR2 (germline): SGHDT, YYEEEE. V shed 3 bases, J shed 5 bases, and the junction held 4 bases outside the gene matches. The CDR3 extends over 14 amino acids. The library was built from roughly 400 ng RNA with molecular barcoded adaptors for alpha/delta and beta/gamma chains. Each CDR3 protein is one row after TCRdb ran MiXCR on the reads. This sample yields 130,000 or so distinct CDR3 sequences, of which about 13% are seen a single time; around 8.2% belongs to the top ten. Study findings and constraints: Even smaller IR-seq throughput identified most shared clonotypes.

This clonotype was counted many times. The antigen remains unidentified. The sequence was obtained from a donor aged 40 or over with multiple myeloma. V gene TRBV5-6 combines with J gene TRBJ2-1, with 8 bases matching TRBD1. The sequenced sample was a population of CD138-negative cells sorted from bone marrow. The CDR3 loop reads CASSSRGRNNEQFF. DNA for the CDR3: TGTGCCAGCAGCTCCAGGGGGCGGAACAATGAGCAGTTCTTC.